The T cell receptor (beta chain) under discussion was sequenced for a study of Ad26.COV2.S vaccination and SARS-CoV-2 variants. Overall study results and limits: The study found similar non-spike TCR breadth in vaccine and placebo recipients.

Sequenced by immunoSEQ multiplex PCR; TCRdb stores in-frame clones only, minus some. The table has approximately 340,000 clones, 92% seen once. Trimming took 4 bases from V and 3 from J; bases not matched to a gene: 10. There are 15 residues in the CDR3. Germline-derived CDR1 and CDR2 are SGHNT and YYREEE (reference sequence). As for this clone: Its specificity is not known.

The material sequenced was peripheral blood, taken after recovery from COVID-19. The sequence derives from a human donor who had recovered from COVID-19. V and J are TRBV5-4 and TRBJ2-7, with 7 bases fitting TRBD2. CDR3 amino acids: CASSNVPAGIYEQYF. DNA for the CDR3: TGTGCCAGCAGCAACGTGCCAGCGGGGATCTACGAGCAGTACTTC.